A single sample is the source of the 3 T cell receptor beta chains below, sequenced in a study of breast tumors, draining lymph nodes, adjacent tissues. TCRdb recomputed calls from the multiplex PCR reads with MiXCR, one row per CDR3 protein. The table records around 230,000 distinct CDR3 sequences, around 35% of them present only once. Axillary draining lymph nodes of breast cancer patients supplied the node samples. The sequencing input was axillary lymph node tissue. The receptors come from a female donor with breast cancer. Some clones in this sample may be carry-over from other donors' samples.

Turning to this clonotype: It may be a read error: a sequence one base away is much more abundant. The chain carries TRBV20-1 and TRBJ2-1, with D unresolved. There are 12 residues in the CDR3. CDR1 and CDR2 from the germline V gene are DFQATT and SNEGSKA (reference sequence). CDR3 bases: TGCAGTGCTAGGAGCAGGCGGAATGAGCCGTTCTTC. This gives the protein CSARSRRNEPFF.

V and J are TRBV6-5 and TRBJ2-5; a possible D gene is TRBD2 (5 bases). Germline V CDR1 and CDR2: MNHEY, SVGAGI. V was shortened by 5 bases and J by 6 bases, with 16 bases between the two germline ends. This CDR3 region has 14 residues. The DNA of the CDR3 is TGTGCCAGCAGTCCCCCGGGCCCCGGGAAGACCCAGTACTTC. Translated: CASSPPGPGKTQYF.

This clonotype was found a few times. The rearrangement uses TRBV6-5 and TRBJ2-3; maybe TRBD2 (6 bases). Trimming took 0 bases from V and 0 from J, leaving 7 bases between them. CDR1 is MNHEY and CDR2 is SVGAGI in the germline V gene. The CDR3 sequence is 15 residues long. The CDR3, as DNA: TGTGCCAGCAGTTACTCGGCGGGAAGCACAGATACGCAGTATTTT. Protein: CASSYSAGSTDTQYF.